This TCR beta chain was recovered during a study of T cell responses to AZD1222 COVID-19 vaccine. Study results and limitations: Sampling captured repertoires only after the peak T cell response. Clonal diversity was possibly underestimated, and white British individuals and females predominated among donors. Two AZD1222 doses significantly raised spike-specific TCR breadth and depth over controls.

Sequenced by immunoSEQ multiplex PCR; TCRdb stores in-frame clones only, minus some. This table has some 120,000 clones, approximately 93% appearing once. With respect to this clone: The antigen remains unidentified.

The CDR3 is made up of 13 amino acids. With 6 bases clipped from V and 2 bases from J, the junction kept 3 bases outside the gene matches. Germline CDR1 and CDR2: LNHDA and SQIVND (reference sequence). Source: peripheral blood, taken on day 0 of AZD1222 vaccination. The TCR originated in an adult in good health. The chain combines TRBV19 with TRBJ2-7; 8 bases line up with TRBD2. The CDR3 loop reads CASRSTSAYEQYF. For the CDR3, the DNA is TGTGCCAGTAGATCGACTAGCGCCTACGAGCAGTACTTC.